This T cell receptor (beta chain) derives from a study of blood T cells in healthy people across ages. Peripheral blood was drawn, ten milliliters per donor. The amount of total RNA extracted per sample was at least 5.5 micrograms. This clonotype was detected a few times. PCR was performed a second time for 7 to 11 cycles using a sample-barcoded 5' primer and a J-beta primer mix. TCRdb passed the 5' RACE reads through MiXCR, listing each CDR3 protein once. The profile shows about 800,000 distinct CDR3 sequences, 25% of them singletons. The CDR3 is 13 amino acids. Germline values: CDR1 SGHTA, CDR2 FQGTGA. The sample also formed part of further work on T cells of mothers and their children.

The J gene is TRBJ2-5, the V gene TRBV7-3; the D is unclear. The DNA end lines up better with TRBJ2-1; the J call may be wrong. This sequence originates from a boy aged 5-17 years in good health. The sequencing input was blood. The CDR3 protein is CASSLSPTYEQFF. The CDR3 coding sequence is TGTGCCAGCAGCTTATCCCCCACTTACGAGCAGTTCTTC.